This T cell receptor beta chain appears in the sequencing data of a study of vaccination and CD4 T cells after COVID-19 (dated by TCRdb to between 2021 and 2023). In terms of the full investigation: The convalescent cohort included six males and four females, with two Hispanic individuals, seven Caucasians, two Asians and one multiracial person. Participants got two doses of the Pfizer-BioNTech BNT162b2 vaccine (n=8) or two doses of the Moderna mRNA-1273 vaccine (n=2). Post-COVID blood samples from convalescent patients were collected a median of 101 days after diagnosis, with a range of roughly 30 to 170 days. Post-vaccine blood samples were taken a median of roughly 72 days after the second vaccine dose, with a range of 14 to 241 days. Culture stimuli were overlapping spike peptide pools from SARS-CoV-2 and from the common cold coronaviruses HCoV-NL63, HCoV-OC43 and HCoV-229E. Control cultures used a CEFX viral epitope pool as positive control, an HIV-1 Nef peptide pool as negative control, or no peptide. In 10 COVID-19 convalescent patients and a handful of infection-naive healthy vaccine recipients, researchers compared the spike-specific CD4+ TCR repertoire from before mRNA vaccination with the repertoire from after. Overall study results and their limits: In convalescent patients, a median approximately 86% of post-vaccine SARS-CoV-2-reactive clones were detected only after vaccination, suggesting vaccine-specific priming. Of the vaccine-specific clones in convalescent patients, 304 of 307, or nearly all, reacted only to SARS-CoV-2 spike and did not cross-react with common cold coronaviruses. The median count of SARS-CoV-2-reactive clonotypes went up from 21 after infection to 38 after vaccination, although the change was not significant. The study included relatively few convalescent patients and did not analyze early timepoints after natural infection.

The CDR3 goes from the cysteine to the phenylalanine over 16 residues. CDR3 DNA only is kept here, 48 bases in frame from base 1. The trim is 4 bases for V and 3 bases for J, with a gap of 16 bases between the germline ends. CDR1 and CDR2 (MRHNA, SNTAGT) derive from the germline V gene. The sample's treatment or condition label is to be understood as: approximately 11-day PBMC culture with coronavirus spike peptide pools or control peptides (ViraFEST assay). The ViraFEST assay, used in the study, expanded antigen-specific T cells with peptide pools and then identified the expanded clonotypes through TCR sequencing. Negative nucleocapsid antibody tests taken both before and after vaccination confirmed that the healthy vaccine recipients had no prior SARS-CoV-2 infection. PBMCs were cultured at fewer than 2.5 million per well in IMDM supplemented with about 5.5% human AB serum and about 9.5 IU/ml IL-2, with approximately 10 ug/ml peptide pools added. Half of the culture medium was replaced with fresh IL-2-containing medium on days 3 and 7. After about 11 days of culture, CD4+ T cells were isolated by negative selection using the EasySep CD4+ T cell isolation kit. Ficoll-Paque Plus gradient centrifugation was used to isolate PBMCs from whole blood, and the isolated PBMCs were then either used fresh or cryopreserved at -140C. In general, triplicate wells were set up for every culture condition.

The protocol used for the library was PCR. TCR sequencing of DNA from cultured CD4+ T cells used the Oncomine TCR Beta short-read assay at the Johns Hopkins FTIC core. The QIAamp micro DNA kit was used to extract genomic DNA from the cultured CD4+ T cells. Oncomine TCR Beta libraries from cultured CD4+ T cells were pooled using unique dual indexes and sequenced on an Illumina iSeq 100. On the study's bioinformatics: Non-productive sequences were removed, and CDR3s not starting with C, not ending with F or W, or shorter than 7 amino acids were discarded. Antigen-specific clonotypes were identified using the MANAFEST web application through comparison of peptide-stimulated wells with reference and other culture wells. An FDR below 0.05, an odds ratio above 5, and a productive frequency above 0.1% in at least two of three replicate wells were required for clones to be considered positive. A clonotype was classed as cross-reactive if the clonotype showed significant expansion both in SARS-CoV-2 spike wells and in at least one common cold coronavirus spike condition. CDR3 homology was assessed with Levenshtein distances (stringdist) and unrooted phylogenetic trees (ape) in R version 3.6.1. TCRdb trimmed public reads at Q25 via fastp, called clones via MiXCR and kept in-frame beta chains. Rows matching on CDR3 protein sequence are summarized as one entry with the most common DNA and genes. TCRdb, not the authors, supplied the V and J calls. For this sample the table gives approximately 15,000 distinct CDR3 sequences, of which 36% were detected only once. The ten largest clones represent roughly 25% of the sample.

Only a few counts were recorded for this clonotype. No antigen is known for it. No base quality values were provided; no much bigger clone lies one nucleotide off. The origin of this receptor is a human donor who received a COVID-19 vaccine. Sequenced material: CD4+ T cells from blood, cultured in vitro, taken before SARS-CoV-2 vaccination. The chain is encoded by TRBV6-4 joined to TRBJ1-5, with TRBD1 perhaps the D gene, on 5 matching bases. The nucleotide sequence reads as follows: TGTGCCAGCAGTGGGGGACGGCGGGTATACAATCAGCCCCAGCATTTT. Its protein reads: CASSGGRRVYNQPQHF.